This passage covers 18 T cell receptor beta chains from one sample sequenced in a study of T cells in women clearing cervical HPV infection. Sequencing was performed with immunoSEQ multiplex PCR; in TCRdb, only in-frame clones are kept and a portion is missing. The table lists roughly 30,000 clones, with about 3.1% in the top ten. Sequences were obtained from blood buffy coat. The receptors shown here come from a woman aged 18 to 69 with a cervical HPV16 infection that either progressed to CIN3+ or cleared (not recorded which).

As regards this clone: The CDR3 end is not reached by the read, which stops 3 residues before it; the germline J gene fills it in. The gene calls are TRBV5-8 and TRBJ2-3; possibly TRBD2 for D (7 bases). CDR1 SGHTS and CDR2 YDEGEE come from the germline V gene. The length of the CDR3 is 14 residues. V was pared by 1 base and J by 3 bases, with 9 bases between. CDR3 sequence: CASSLRGGTDTQYF. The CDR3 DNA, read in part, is TGTGCCAGCAGCTTGAGGGGGGGTACAGATACG.

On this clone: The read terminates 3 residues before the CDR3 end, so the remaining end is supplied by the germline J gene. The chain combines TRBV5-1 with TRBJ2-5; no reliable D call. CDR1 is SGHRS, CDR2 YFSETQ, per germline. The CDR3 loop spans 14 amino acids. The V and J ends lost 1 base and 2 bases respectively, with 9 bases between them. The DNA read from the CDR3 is TGCGCCAGCAGCTTGAATTTCGGGCAAGAGACC. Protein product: CASSLNFGQET. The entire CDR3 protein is CASSLNFGQETQYF. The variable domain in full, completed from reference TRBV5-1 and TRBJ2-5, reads KAGVTQTPRYLIKTRGQQVTLSCSPISGHRSVSWYQQTPGQGLQFLFEYFSETQRNKGNFPGRFSGRQFSNSRSEMNVSTLELGDSALYLCASSLNFGQETQYFGPGTRLLVL.

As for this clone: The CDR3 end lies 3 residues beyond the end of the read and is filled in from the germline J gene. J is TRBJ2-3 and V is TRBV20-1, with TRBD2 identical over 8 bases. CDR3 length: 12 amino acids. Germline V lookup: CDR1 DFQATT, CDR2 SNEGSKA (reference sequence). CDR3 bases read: TGCAGTGCGCCGGGACTAGGGGAGACG. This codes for CSAPGLGET. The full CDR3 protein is CSAPGLGETQYF.

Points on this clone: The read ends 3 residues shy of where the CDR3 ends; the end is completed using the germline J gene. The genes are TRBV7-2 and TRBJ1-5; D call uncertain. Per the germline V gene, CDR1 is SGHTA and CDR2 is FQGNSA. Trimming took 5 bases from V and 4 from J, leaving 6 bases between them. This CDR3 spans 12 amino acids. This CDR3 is CASSQMNQPQHF. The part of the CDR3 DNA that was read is TGTGCCAGCAGCCAAATGAATCAGCCC.

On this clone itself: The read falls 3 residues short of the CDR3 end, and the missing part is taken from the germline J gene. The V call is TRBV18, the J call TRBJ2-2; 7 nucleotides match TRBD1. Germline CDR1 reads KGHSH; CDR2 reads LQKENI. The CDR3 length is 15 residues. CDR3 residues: CASSDDRERDSPLFF. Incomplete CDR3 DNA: TGTGCCAGCTCAGACGACAGGGAGAGGGATTCACCG.

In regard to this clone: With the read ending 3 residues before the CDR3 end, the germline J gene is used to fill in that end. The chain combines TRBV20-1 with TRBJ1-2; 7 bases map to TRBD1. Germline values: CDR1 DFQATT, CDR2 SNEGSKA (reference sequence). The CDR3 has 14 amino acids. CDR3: CSAAPGQSWQGYTF. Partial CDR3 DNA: TGCAGTGCTGCTCCGGGACAGAGTTGGCAAGGC.

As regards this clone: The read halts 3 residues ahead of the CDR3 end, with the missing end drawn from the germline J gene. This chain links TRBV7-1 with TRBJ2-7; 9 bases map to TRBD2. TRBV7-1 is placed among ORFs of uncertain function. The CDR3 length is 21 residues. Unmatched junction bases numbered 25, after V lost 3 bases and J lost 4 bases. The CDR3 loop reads CASSSGLGGGAQGGSAYEQYF. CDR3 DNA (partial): TGTGCCAGCAGCTCGGGGTTAGGCGGGGGGGCCCAGGGAGGCTCTGCGTACGAG.

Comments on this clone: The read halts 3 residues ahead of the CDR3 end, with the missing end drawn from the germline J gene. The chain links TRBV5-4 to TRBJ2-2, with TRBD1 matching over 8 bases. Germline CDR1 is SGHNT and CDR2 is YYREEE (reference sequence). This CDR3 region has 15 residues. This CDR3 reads CASSSTGVVNSPLFF. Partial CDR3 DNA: TGTGCCAGCAGCTCGACAGGGGTGGTTAATTCACCG.

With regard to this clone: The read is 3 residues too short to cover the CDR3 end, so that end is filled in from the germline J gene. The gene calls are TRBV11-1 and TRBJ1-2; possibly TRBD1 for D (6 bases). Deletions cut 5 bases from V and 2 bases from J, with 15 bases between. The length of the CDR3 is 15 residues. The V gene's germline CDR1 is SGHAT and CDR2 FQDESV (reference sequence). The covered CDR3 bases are TGTGCCAGCAGCATAGGACAGCTAACAAACTATGGC. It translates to CASSIGQLTNYG. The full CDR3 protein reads CASSIGQLTNYGYTF.

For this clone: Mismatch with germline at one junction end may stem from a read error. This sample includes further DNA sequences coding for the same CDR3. Here the CDR3 reads CASSFPSTGSRNTIYF. The DNA read from the CDR3 is TGCGCCAGCAGCTTTCCTAGCACAGGGTCTCGGAACACG. The chain combines TRBV5-1 with TRBJ1-3, with a tentative D call TRBD1 (6 bases). The read comes to an end 3 residues before the CDR3 does, leaving the germline J gene to fill in the end. This CDR3 is built from 16 residues. CDR1 is SGHRS and CDR2 is YFSETQ in the germline V gene.

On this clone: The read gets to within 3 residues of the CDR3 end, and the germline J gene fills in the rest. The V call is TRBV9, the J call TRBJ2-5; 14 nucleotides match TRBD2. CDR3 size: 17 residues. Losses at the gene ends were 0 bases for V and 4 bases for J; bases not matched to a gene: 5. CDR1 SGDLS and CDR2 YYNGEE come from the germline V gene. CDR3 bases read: TGTGCCAGCAGCGTAGGACTAGCGGGGGGGCTTGGAGAGACC. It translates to CASSVGLAGGLGET. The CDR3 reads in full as CASSVGLAGGLGETQYF.

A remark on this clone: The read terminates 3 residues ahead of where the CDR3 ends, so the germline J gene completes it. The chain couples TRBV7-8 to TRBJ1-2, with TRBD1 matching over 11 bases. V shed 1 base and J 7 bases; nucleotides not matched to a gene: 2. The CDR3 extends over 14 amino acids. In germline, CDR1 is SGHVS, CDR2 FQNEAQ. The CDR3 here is CASSLGTGGFGYTF. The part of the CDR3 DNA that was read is TGTGCCAGCAGCTTAGGGACAGGGGGCTTTGGC.

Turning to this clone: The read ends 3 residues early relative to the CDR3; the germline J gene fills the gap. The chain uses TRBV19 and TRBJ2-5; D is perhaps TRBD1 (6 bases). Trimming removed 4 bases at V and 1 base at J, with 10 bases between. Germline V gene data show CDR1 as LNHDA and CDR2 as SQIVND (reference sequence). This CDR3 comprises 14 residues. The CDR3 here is CASSRGLTQETQYF. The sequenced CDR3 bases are TGTGCCAGTAGTAGGGGGCTGACCCAAGAGACC.

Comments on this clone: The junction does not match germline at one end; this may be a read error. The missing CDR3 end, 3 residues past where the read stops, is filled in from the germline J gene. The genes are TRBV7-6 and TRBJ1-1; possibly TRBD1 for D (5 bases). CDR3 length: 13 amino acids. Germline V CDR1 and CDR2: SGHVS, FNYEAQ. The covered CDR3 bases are TGTGCCGGCAGCGCAGAGCAGGGTTTTGAA. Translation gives CAGSAEQGFE. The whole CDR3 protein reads CAGSAEQGFEAFF.

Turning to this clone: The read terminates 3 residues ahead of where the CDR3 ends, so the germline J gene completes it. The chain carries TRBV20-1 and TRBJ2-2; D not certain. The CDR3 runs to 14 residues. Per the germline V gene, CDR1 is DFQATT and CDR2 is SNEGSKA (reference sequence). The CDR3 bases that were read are TGCAGTGCTAGAGCGGGTGCAACTAATGAAAAG. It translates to CSARAGATNEK. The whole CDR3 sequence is CSARAGATNEKLFF.

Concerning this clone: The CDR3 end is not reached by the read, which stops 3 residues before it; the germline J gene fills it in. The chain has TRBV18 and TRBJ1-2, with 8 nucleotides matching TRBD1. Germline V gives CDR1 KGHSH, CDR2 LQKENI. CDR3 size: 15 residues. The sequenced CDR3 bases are TGTGCCAGCTCCCCTCCGGTGACAGGGGCCTACGAC. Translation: CASSPPVTGAYD. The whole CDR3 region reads CASSPPVTGAYDYTF.

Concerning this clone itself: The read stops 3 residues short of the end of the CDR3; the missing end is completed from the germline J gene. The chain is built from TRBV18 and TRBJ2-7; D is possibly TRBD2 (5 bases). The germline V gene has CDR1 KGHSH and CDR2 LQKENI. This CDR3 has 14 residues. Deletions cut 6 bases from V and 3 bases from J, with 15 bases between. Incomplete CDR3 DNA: TGTGCCAGCTCTAACGCGGGTGCCGGCTACGAG. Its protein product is CASSNAGAGYE. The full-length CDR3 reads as CASSNAGAGYEQYF.

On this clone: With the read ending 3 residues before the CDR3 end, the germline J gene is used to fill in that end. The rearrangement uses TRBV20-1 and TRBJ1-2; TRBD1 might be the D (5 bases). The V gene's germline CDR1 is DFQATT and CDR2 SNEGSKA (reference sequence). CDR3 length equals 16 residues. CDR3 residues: CSARSAGSDSYAGYTF. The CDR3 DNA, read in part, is TGCAGTGCTAGATCGGCAGGGTCAGACAGCTACGCCGGC.